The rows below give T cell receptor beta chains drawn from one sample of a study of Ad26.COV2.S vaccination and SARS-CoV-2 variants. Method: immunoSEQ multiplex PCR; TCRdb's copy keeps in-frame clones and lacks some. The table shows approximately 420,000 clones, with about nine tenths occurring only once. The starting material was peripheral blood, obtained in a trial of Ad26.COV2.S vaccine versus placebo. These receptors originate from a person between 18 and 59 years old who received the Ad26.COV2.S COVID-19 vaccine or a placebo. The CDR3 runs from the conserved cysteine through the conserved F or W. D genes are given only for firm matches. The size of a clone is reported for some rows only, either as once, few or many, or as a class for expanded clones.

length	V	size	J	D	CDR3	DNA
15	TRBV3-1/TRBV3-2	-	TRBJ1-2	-	CASSHQQDLNYGYTF	TGTGCCAGCAGCCATCAACAGGACCTAAACTATGGCTACACCTTC
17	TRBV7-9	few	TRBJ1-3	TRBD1	CASSLRQGAFSGNTIYF	TGTGCCAGCAGCTTAAGGCAGGGGGCGTTTTCTGGAAACACCATATATTTT
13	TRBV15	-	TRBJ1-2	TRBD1	CATSRGTEYGYTF	TGTGCCACCAGCAGGGGGACAGAGTATGGCTACACCTTC
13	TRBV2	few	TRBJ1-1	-	CASTVTRITEAFF	TGTGCCAGCACTGTCACCAGGATCACTGAAGCTTTCTTT
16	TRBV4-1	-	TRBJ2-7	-	CASSQVYQGAPYEQYF	TGCGCCAGCAGCCAGGTGTATCAAGGAGCGCCCTACGAGCAGTACTTC
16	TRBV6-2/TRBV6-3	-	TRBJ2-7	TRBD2	CASSRTSSGGSYEQYF	TGTGCCAGCAGCAGAACCTCTAGCGGGGGTTCCTACGAGCAGTACTTC
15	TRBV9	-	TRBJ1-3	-	CASSVGRHSGNTIYF	TGTGCCAGCAGCGTAGGGCGGCACTCTGGAAACACCATATATTTT
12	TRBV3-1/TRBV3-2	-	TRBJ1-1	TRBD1	CASSQRQGWAFF	TGTGCCAGCAGCCAACGACAGGGATGGGCTTTCTTT
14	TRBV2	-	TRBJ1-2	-	CASRFGPTQGGYTF	TGTGCCAGCAGATTCGGGCCCACCCAAGGAGGCTACACCTTC
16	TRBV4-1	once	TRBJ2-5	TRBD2	CASSQILTSGQETQYF	TGCGCCAGCAGCCAAATACTCACTAGCGGCCAAGAGACCCAGTACTTC
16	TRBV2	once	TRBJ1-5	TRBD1	CASSTKPGQQYQPQHF	TGTGCCAGCAGCACGAAACCGGGACAGCAATATCAGCCCCAGCATTTT
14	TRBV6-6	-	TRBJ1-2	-	CASADRKIFSGYTF	TGTGCCAGCGCAGACAGGAAGATATTTAGTGGCTACACCTTC
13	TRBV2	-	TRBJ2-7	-	CASGDGTSYEQYF	TGTGCCAGCGGGGACGGTACCTCCTACGAGCAGTACTTC
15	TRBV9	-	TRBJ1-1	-	CASSVEGHAWTEAFF	TGTGCCAGCAGCGTAGAGGGACACGCGTGGACTGAAGCTTTCTTT
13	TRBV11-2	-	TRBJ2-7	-	CASSFGILNEQYF	TGTGCCAGCAGCTTTGGAATCCTTAACGAGCAGTACTTC
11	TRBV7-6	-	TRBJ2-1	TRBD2	CASRSGGEQFF	TGTGCCAGCAGAAGCGGGGGCGAGCAGTTCTTC
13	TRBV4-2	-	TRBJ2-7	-	CASSQTLATEQYF	TGTGCCAGCAGCCAAACGCTAGCAACCGAGCAGTACTTC
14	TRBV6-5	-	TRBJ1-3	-	CASSGRYSGNTIYF	TGTGCCAGCAGCGGACGGTACTCTGGAAACACCATATATTTT
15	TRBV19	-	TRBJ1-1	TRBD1	CASSTSGTANTEAFF	TGTGCCAGTAGTACGTCCGGGACAGCGAACACTGAAGCTTTCTTT
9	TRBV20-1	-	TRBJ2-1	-	CSASPFTFF	TGCAGTGCTAGCCCATTTACATTCTTC
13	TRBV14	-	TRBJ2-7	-	CASSLGLTYEQYF	TGTGCCAGCAGCCTGGGACTCACCTACGAGCAGTACTTC
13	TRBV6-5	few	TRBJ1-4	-	CASRLTDNEKLFF	TGTGCCAGCAGGTTGACAGACAATGAAAAACTGTTTTTT
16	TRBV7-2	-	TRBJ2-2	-	CASSLVGGLTTGELFF	TGTGCCAGCAGCTTAGTTGGGGGTCTCACGACCGGGGAGCTGTTTTTT
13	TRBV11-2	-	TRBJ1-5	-	CASSFRAYQPQHF	TGTGCCAGCAGCTTCAGGGCTTATCAGCCCCAGCATTTT
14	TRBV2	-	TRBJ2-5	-	CASRVEVTGETQYF	TGTGCCAGCAGGGTGGAGGTTACGGGAGAGACCCAGTACTTC
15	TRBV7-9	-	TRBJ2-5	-	CASSRILGLTGTQYF	TGTGCCAGCAGCCGCATCCTAGGGCTGACGGGGACCCAGTACTTC
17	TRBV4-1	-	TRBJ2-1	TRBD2	CASSQGSRLAGTYEQFF	TGCGCCAGCAGCCAAGGTAGTAGGCTAGCGGGAACTTATGAACAGTTCTTC
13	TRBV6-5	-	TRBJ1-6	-	CASSRPYNSPLHF	TGTGCCAGCAGTAGGCCCTATAATTCACCCCTCCACTTT
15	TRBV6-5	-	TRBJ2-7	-	CASSFLSDRIYEQYF	TGTGCCAGCAGTTTTCTCTCGGACAGAATCTACGAGCAGTACTTC